This T cell receptor (beta chain) appears in the sequencing data of a study of B cell selection in AIRE deficiency. CD4+CD127+ cells were sorted as the conventional CD4 T cells. General observations from the study: Healthy Tconv contained 36.6% of shared healthy Treg sequences; only TCRbeta sequenced.

The V gene end was trimmed by 6 bases and the J gene end by 6 bases; junction bases not matched to a gene: 7. The CDR3 is 13 amino acids. Germline assignment: CDR1 MNHEY and CDR2 SVGAGI. Repertoires were generated with immunoSEQ multiplex PCR, while TCRdb's copy carries only in-frame clones and drops some. The sample includes some 25,000 clones, just under 97% of them seen just once. For this clone: What it recognizes is unknown.

The chain employs TRBV6-5 and TRBJ1-1; the match to TRBD1 covers 7 bases. Sequencing was performed on CD4+CD127+ conventional T cells sorted from PBMCs. The clonotype was recovered from a human donor in good health. CDR3 DNA: TGTGCCAGCAGCCAACGACAGGGTGCTGAAGCTTTCTTT. Protein sequence: CASSQRQGAEAFF.